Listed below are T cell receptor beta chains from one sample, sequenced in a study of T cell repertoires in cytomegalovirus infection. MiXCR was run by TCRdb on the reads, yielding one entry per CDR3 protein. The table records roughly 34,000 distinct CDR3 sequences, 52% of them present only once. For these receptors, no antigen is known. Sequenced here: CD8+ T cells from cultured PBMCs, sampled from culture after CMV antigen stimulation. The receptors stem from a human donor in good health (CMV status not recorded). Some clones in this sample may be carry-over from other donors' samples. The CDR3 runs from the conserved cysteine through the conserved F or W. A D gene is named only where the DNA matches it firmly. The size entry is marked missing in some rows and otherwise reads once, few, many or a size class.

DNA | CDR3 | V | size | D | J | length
TGTGCCAGCAGTTACGCGGGTCCCAAGGATGAGCAGTTCTTC | CASSYAGPKDEQFF | TRBV6-1 | . | . | TRBJ2-1 | 14
TGTGCCAGCAGCTTAGTCGTAAGGACAGGGGACACTGAAGCTTTCTTT | CASSLVVRTGDTEAFF | TRBV7-6 | few | TRBD1 | TRBJ1-1 | 16
TGTGCCAGCAGTGAAAACGGCGGGGGATTCTACGAGCAGTACTTC | CASSENGGGFYEQYF | TRBV6-1 | . | TRBD2 | TRBJ2-7 | 15
TGTGCCAGCGCGGGGACTACGCCAGAGTCCCCAAACAATGAGCAGTTCTTC | CASAGTTPESPNNEQFF | TRBV6-6 | . | TRBD2 | TRBJ2-1 | 17
TGTGCCAGCAGTTCGAGACGCCTCGGACAGGGAGGGGCTAGCGGGAGCGCTAATGAGCAGTTCTTC | CASSSRRLGQGGASGSANEQFF | TRBV28 | few | TRBD2 | TRBJ2-1 | 22
TGTGCCAGCAGCCAAGGCGAGGAGTGGCCCCAGCATTTT | CASSQGEEWPQHF | TRBV4-2 | once | . | TRBJ1-5 | 13
TGTGCCAGCAGTCCAAGGGGGAACACTGAAGCTTTCTTT | CASSPRGNTEAFF | TRBV27 | . | . | TRBJ1-1 | 13
TGTGCCAGCAGCTTAGGGGGACAGGGAGGAACTGAAGCTTTCTTT | CASSLGGQGGTEAFF | TRBV7-8 | few | TRBD1 | TRBJ1-1 | 15
TGTGCCAGCAGCCCCGACGAGGAGGGCGGGATGAACACAGATACGCAGTATTTT | CASSPDEEGGMNTDTQYF | TRBV7-2 | few | . | TRBJ2-3 | 18
TGTGCCAGCAGCCCGGCTGGGACACCTTATGGCTACACCTTC | CASSPAGTPYGYTF | TRBV7-4 | . | . | TRBJ1-2 | 14
TGTGCCAGCAGCTCCGGGGCCAGCAATCAGCCCCAGCATTTT | CASSSGASNQPQHF | TRBV7-8 | few | . | TRBJ1-5 | 14
TGTGCCAGCAGCTTAGCGAGAGTAGCGGGGACCGGGGAGCTGTTTTTT | CASSLARVAGTGELFF | TRBV7-2 | . | TRBD2 | TRBJ2-2 | 16
TGTGCCAGCAGCTTAAAGGGGGAAGGCACTGAAGCTTTCTTT | CASSLKGEGTEAFF | TRBV11-2 | few | . | TRBJ1-1 | 14
TGTGCCAGCAGTTTAGCGGCTAGCGGTGACAATGAGCAGTTCTTC | CASSLAASGDNEQFF | TRBV27 | many | TRBD2 | TRBJ2-1 | 15
TGTGCCAGCAGTGGCGACAGGATTAGCAATCAGCCCCAGCATTTT | CASSGDRISNQPQHF | TRBV2 | . | . | TRBJ1-5 | 15
TGTGCCAGCAGCTTAACAGACAGCCTCAAACAACCCCAGCATTTT | CASSLTDSLKQPQHF | TRBV7-8 | . | . | TRBJ1-5 | 15
TGTGCCAGCAGCTTGGGGACCGAGAAGGGTAAACTGTTTTTT | CASSLGTEKGKLFF | TRBV7-6 | . | . | TRBJ1-4 | 14
TGTGCCAGCACCAACCTTGAGCGGAGTTGGGGCAATGAGCAGTTCTTC | CASTNLERSWGNEQFF | TRBV7-2 | . | . | TRBJ2-1 | 16
TGTGCCAGTAGTATCGTGGACCGTTCCTACGAGCAGTACTTC | CASSIVDRSYEQYF | TRBV19 | . | . | TRBJ2-7 | 14
TGCAGCGTTTCCGGGGTCCAGGGGGGGACTGAAGCTTTCTTT | CSVSGVQGGTEAFF | TRBV29-1 | . | TRBD1 | TRBJ1-1 | 14
TGTGCCAGCAGCTTAGGGTGGACAGGGACAACTAATGAAAAACTGTTTTTT | CASSLGWTGTTNEKLFF | TRBV7-9 | . | TRBD1 | TRBJ1-4 | 17
TGCGCCAGCAGCCAAGATCGGGAAGGGGCCAACGTCCTGACTTTC | CASSQDREGANVLTF | TRBV4-1 | . | . | TRBJ2-6 | 15
TGTGCCAGCAGCTTAGTGGTGGGACAGGGGACAGGCAATGAGCAGTTCTTC | CASSLVVGQGTGNEQFF | TRBV7-6 | few | TRBD1 | TRBJ2-1 | 17
TGTGCCATCGACAGGGGGCAGCCCTACAATGAGCAGTTCTTC | CAIDRGQPYNEQFF | TRBV10-3 | . | TRBD1 | TRBJ2-1 | 14
TGTGCCAGCAGTTACCCCCGGAATGGCTACACCTTC | CASSYPRNGYTF | TRBV6-2/TRBV6-3 | few | . | TRBJ1-2 | 12
TGTGCCAGCAGTTTAAGTAGCAATCAGCCCCAGCATTTT | CASSLSSNQPQHF | TRBV27 | few | . | TRBJ1-5 | 13
TGTGCCAGCAGCATGGGACAGGGGATTTACCAAGAGACCCAGTACTTC | CASSMGQGIYQETQYF | TRBV7-9 | . | TRBD1 | TRBJ2-5 | 16
TGTGCCAGCAGCATAGAAGCCGGGATCCGATCCGGGGAGCTGTTTTTT | CASSIEAGIRSGELFF | TRBV7-9 | few | . | TRBJ2-2 | 16
TGTGCCAGCAGTTCCTCCCGAGGGAAAGGGGGCACAGATACGCAGTATTTT | CASSSSRGKGGTDTQYF | TRBV28 | . | . | TRBJ2-3 | 17
TGTGCCAGCAGTTACTCGGCCCGTCAGGGAAACTATGGCTACACCTTC | CASSYSARQGNYGYTF | TRBV6-5 | . | . | TRBJ1-2 | 16
TGTGCCAGCAGCTATAAGCGGGGAGACGCGGAGACCCAGTACTTC | CASSYKRGDAETQYF | TRBV7-6 | once | TRBD2 | TRBJ2-5 | 15
TGCGCCAGCAGCCATGCTCAGGGGCAGGGTAATTCACCCCTCCACTTT | CASSHAQGQGNSPLHF | TRBV4-1 | few | . | TRBJ1-6 | 16
TGTGCCAGCAGCCACGGGACAGGATACAATGGCTACACCTTC | CASSHGTGYNGYTF | TRBV7-2 | few | TRBD1 | TRBJ1-2 | 14
TGTGCCAGCAGTTTAAGGGCGCCTAACTATGGCTACACCTTC | CASSLRAPNYGYTF | TRBV27 | many | . | TRBJ1-2 | 14
TGTGCCAGCAGCTTTCTCGGGGGGCGCGGCTATGGCTACACCTTC | CASSFLGGRGYGYTF | TRBV7-7 | few | . | TRBJ1-2 | 15
TGTGCCAGCAGCCGTAATCCTCCGAACACTGAAGCTTTCTTT | CASSRNPPNTEAFF | TRBV7-2 | . | . | TRBJ1-1 | 14
TGTGCCAGCAGAGCCTTGGGGCCTAATGAGCAGTTCTTC | CASRALGPNEQFF | TRBV7-9 | . | . | TRBJ2-1 | 13
TGCGCCAGCAGTCGTTATCGGGCGGCAGGGAATACTGAAGCTTTCTTT | CASSRYRAAGNTEAFF | TRBV23-1 | . | . | TRBJ1-1 | 16
TGTGCCAGCAGGCCCGGGACGGCGAGCAATCAGCCCCAGCATTTT | CASRPGTASNQPQHF | TRBV2 | few | . | TRBJ1-5 | 15
TGCGCCAGCAGCCTCGGTATGGGTCAGCCCCAGCATTTT | CASSLGMGQPQHF | TRBV4-1 | . | . | TRBJ1-5 | 13
TGTGCCAGCCTCGGACAGGGGGGGTACGAGCAGTACTTC | CASLGQGGYEQYF | TRBV2 | . | TRBD1 | TRBJ2-7 | 13
TGTGCCAGCAGTAAGGGGCACGGGAACACCGGGGAGCTGTTTTTT | CASSKGHGNTGELFF | TRBV25-1 | . | . | TRBJ2-2 | 15
TGTGCCAGCAGCTTATCGGAGACAGGACTCATCTATGGCTACACCTTC | CASSLSETGLIYGYTF | TRBV7-9 | . | . | TRBJ1-2 | 16